Below, 10 T cell receptor beta chains from the same sample are listed, as sequenced in a study of blood T cells in healthy people across ages. Sample-barcoded 5' priming and a J-beta primer mix drove a second PCR of roughly 7 to 11 cycles. TCRdb re-called the 5' RACE reads with MiXCR, one entry per CDR3 protein. In the table there are hundreds of thousands of distinct CDR3 sequences, roughly 43% of which are singletons. Sequencing input: blood. The source of these receptors is a man older than 75 in good health.

The chain couples TRBV20-1 to TRBJ2-5, with unresolved D. Germline V gene lookup returns CDR1 DFQATT and CDR2 SNEGSKA (reference sequence). V lost 6 bases, J lost 4 bases, and 15 bases lay in between. CDR3 length equals 13 residues. The DNA of the CDR3 is TGCAGTGCCCACTTAGATCGATTAGAGACCCAGTACTTC. Translated, it gives CSAHLDRLETQYF.

The V call is TRBV29-1, the J call TRBJ1-1; D may be TRBD1 (5 bases). This CDR3 region has 12 residues. The germline CDR1 and CDR2 sequences are SQVTM and ANQGSEA. Trimming took 3 bases from V and 10 from J, leaving 15 bases between them. The CDR3 nucleotides read TGCAGCGTTGAGGTCCCGGTTAGGGGAGCTTTCTTT. Translation: CSVEVPVRGAFF. Based on the CDR3 plus reference TRBV29-1 and TRBJ1-1, the full variable domain is SAVISQKPSRDICQRGTSLTIQCQVDSQVTMMFWYRQQPGQSLTLIATANQGSEATYESGFVIDKFPISRPNLTFSTLTVSNMSPEDSSIYLCSVEVPVRGAFFGQGTRLTVV.

V is TRBV28 and J is TRBJ2-3, with a tentative D call TRBD1 (5 bases). V was pared by 6 bases and J by 0 bases, with 13 bases between. CDR3 length equals 15 residues. Germline assignment: CDR1 MDHEN and CDR2 SYDVKM. For the CDR3, the DNA is TGTGCCAGCAGGACAGATTTCACTAGCACAGATACGCAGTATTTT. Translation: CASRTDFTSTDTQYF.

The V call is TRBV7-9, the J call TRBJ2-7; D gene ambiguous. Trimming took 1 base from V and 2 from J, leaving 15 bases between them. Germline V CDR1 and CDR2: SEHNR, FQNEAQ (reference sequence). The CDR3 sequence is 16 residues long. The CDR3 protein is CASSLEGRHDTYEQYF. The CDR3 nucleotides read TGTGCCAGCAGCTTAGAGGGCAGACATGACACCTACGAGCAGTACTTC.

V is TRBV6-6 and J is TRBJ2-1, with TRBD2 matching 14 bases. With 7 bases clipped from V and 7 bases from J, the junction kept 6 bases outside the gene matches. The CDR3 extends over 15 amino acids. Germline V gene sequence: CDR1 MNHNY, CDR2 SVGAGI (reference sequence). The CDR3 spells CASNLGLAGGNEQFF. The CDR3 DNA reads as TGTGCCAGCAATCTAGGACTAGCGGGGGGAAATGAGCAGTTCTTC.

This clonotype appeared a few times. The genes are TRBV5-1 and TRBJ2-7; perhaps TRBD2 as D (5 bases). This CDR3 is built from 14 residues. With 1 base removed from V and 5 bases from J, the gap between germline ends came to 13 bases. Germline V gene sequence: CDR1 SGHRS, CDR2 YFSETQ. CDR3 coding DNA: TGCGCCAGCAGCTTGCGCCCTGACTACGACGAGCAGTACTTC. Translation gives CASSLRPDYDEQYF.

As for this clonotype: This may be a read error, as it is one base from a much larger clone. This sequence joins TRBV24-1 and TRBJ2-1; D not certain. The last part of the DNA fits TRBJ2-7 better; the J call may be wrong. Germline CDR1 is KGHDR and CDR2 is SFDVKD. This CDR3 is built from 16 residues. CDR3 in DNA: TGTGCCACCAGTGATGTTGGAGAACCCCAAGGCAATGAGCAGTACTTC. Protein product: CATSDVGEPQGNEQYF.

This sequence joins TRBV20-1 and TRBJ2-7; D call uncertain. The CDR3 has 14 residues. Trimming removed 5 bases from V and 0 bases from J, with 14 bases in between. Germline assignment: CDR1 DFQATT and CDR2 SNEGSKA (reference sequence). DNA for the CDR3: TGCAGTGCTGGCAGAGATTCTAGCTCCTACGAGCAGTACTTC. It translates to CSAGRDSSSYEQYF.

This sequence joins TRBV7-2 and TRBJ2-1, with D tentatively TRBD1 (5 bases). The V gene lost 6 bases and the J gene lost 0 bases, with 12 bases spanning the gap. Germline lookup yields CDR1 SGHTA and CDR2 FQGNSA. The CDR3 loop spans 15 amino acids. The CDR3 is CASSPGGASYNEQFF. In DNA form, the CDR3 reads TGTGCCAGCAGTCCGGGTGGGGCCTCCTACAATGAGCAGTTCTTC.

This clonotype was seen only a few times. V gene TRBV6-1 combines with J gene TRBJ2-5, with TRBD1 as a possible D gene (6 bases). Between the trimmed V and J ends, which lost 6 bases and 5 bases, there was a span of 13 bases. This CDR3 comprises 13 residues. Germline V gives CDR1 MNHNS, CDR2 SASEGT. The CDR3 protein is CASRTQGPETQYF. The CDR3 DNA reads as TGTGCCAGCAGGACACAGGGTCCGGAGACCCAGTACTTC.